This is a list of T cell receptor beta chains from one sample in a study of T cell clones after liver transplantation. The data were produced by immunoSEQ multiplex PCR, yet TCRdb's version contains in-frame clones alone and is incomplete. The table includes some 20,000 clones, 75% to 85% detected once. The sample consisted of CD8+ T cells from blood, taken 48 months after liver transplant. The receptors were sampled from a human patient who received a liver transplant. Some T cells may trace back to the graft donor. Both conserved end residues are part of each CDR3. Fields, in order: D gene, clone size, V gene, J gene, CDR3 protein, CDR3 DNA. A D gene is named only where the DNA matches it firmly. Size tells how often a clone was seen (once, few, many) or the class of an expanded clone, and some rows leave it out.

>-|-|TRBV6-6|TRBJ1-4
CASSYTPNEKLFF
TGTGCCAGCAGTTACACTCCTAATGAAAAACTGTTTTTT
>TRBD2|-|TRBV29-1|TRBJ2-1
CSVALAGFHEQFF
TGCAGCGTTGCCCTAGCGGGATTCCATGAGCAGTTCTTC
>-|-|TRBV5-6|TRBJ1-5
CASTRGGSRPQHF
TGTGCCAGCACCCGGGGGGGAAGTCGGCCCCAGCATTTT
>-|-|TRBV2|TRBJ2-4
CASNAPQNIQYF
TGTGCCAGCAACGCGCCCCAAAACATTCAGTACTTC
>TRBD1|-|TRBV15|TRBJ2-5
CAARDRGWETQYF
TGTGCTGCAAGGGACAGGGGCTGGGAGACCCAGTACTTC
>-|-|TRBV7-2|TRBJ2-1
CASSPGTAVYEQFF
TGTGCCAGCAGCCCAGGGACGGCCGTTTATGAGCAGTTCTTC
>TRBD1|-|TRBV30|TRBJ2-7
CAWSVSPPLQGADLKEQYF
TGTGCCTGGAGTGTATCCCCCCCGCTACAGGGGGCGGATTTGAAAGAGCAGTACTTC
>TRBD2|-|TRBV27|TRBJ2-3
CASSYPRDYRILDTQYF
TGTGCCAGCAGTTACCCCCGGGACTACCGGATCCTCGATACGCAGTATTTT
>-|-|TRBV7-9|TRBJ1-2
CASSEFSSPGVDYGYTF
TGTGCCAGCAGTGAATTTAGCAGTCCCGGGGTAGACTATGGCTACACCTTC
>TRBD1|-|TRBV6-5|TRBJ1-2
CASSGTGDGYTF
TGTGCCAGCTCGGGGACAGGGGATGGCTACACCTTC
>-|-|TRBV7-9|TRBJ2-2
CASSLSSGNTGELFF
TGTGCCAGCAGCTTAAGTAGCGGTAACACCGGGGAGCTGTTTTTT
>-|-|TRBV9|TRBJ2-1
CASSLQEGDEQFF
TGTGCCAGCAGCCTCCAAGAGGGGGATGAGCAGTTCTTC
>-|-|TRBV7-6|TRBJ2-1
CASSRTSYNEQFF
TGTGCCAGCAGCAGGACCTCCTACAATGAGCAGTTCTTC
>-|-|TRBV5-1|TRBJ2-3
CASSLDLGQQYF
TGCGCCAGCAGCCTGGACTTGGGTCAGCAGTATTTT
>-|-|TRBV4-3|TRBJ2-3
CASSPFRDDTDTQYF
TGCGCCAGCAGCCCTTTTCGGGATGACACAGATACGCAGTATTTT
>TRBD1|-|TRBV11-2|TRBJ1-2
CASSVGTGDGYTF
TGTGCCAGCAGCGTAGGGACAGGGGATGGCTACACCTTC
>-|few|TRBV23-1|TRBJ1-1
CASSTDRMNTEAFF
TGCGCCAGCAGTACAGATCGAATGAACACTGAAGCTTTCTTT
>TRBD1|-|TRBV18|TRBJ2-2
CASSPEQGNRGTGELFF
TGTGCCAGCTCACCCGAACAGGGGAACCGGGGCACCGGGGAGCTGTTTTTT
>TRBD2|-|TRBV5-4|TRBJ2-7
CASSYGTTNSHEQYF
TGTGCCAGCAGCTACGGGACTACTAATTCCCACGAGCAGTACTTC
>-|few|TRBV13|TRBJ1-6
CASSLPGAGVNSPLHF
TGTGCCAGCAGCCTCCCGGGGGCCGGGGTTAATTCACCCCTCCACTTT
>TRBD1|-|TRBV7-3|TRBJ2-2
CASSLSGGQGNTGELFF
TGTGCCAGCAGCTTAAGTGGGGGACAGGGGAACACCGGGGAGCTGTTTTTT
>-|few|TRBV7-3|TRBJ1-3
CASSPTGLDGNTIYF
TGTGCCAGCAGCCCAACAGGGTTAGATGGAAACACCATATATTTT
>-|-|TRBV9|TRBJ2-3
CASSVATKDTQYF
TGTGCCAGCAGCGTAGCTACGAAGGATACGCAGTATTTT
>TRBD1|few|TRBV28|TRBJ2-7
CASLDRVGYEQYF
TGTGCCAGCTTGGACAGGGTCGGATACGAGCAGTACTTC
>TRBD1|-|TRBV11-2|TRBJ2-1
CASSFWQGANNEQFF
TGTGCCAGCAGCTTTTGGCAGGGGGCGAACAATGAGCAGTTCTTC
>-|-|TRBV18|TRBJ1-4
CASSPPRTVPGLDNEKLFF
TGTGCCAGCTCACCACCGAGAACAGTACCAGGGTTGGATAATGAAAAACTGTTTTTT
>TRBD2|-|TRBV7-3|TRBJ2-5
CASSPGLAGGPFQETQYF
TGTGCCAGCAGCCCCGGACTAGCGGGGGGGCCGTTTCAGGAGACCCAGTACTTC
>-|-|TRBV19|TRBJ1-2
CASISVPGYYGYTF
TGTGCCAGTATTTCGGTCCCGGGCTACTATGGCTACACCTTC
>TRBD2|-|TRBV11-2|TRBJ2-1
CASSLGTSGRAVRFNEQFF
TGTGCCAGCAGCTTGGGGACTAGCGGGAGGGCAGTGCGTTTCAATGAGCAGTTCTTC
>-|-|TRBV2|TRBJ2-5
CASSPKETQYF
TGTGCCAGCAGTCCCAAAGAGACCCAGTACTTC
>-|-|TRBV4-1|TRBJ1-1
CASSQIFSRAENTEAFF
TGCGCCAGCAGCCAAATATTTTCCAGGGCGGAGAACACTGAAGCTTTCTTT
>-|-|TRBV18|TRBJ2-5
CASSGETQYF
TGTGCCAGCTCGGGAGAGACCCAGTACTTC